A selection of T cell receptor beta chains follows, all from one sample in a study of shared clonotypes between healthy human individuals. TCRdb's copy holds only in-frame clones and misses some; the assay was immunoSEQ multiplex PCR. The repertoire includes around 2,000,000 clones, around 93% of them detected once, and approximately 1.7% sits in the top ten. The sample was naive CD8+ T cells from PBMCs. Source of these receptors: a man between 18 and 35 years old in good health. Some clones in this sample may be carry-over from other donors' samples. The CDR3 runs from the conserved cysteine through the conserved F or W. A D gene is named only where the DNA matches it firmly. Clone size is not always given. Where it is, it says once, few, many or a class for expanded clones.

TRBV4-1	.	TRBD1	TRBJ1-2	TGCGCCAGCAGCCCGTCGACAGGGGGGTTATATGGCTACACCTTC	CASSPSTGGLYGYTF
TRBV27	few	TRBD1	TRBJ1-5	TGTGCCAGCAGCCCTCGGACAGGGGATAATCAGCCCCAGCATTTT	CASSPRTGDNQPQHF
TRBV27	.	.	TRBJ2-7	TGTGCCAGCAGTTTAGTGGGTCCCCCTTACGAGCAGTACTTC	CASSLVGPPYEQYF
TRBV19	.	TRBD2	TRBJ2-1	TGTGCCAGTAGTATTATAGCGGGAGGCCCGGGGAATGAGCAGTTCTTC	CASSIIAGGPGNEQFF
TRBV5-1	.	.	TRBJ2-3	TGCGCCAGCAGGCTGGGCACAGATACGCAGTATTTT	CASRLGTDTQYF
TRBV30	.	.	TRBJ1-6	TGTGCCTGGAGTGTCAGGAATAATTCACCCCTCCACTTT	CAWSVRNNSPLHF
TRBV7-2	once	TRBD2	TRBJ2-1	TGTGCCAGCAGTGATGGACTAGCGGGCTACAATGAGCAGTTCTTC	CASSDGLAGYNEQFF
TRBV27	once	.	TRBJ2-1	TGTGCCAGCAGTTTAATCACTACCAGAAGCAATGAGCAGTTCTTC	CASSLITTRSNEQFF
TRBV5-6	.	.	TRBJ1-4	TGTGCCAGCAGCTTGGCCAGGGAACCGGGGAATGAAAAACTGTTTTTT	CASSLAREPGNEKLFF
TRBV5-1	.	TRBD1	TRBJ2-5	TGCGCCAGCAGCTTAATGGGACAGCAAGAGACCCAGTACTTC	CASSLMGQQETQYF
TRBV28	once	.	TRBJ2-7	TGTGCCAGCAGTTTGGAGTCCGCCGAGCAGTACTTC	CASSLESAEQYF
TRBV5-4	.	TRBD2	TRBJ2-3	TGTGCCAGCAGCCCGGGACTAGCGGGAACCTTGACAGATACGCAGTATTTT	CASSPGLAGTLTDTQYF
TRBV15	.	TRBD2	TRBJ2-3	TGTGCCACCAGCGAGCGGACTAGCGGGAGGGCAGATACGCAGTATTTT	CATSERTSGRADTQYF
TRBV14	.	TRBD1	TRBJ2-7	TGTGCCAGCAGCCCTATCCCCGACAGGGCTACCTACGAGCAGTACTTC	CASSPIPDRATYEQYF
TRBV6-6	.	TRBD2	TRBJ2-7	TGTGCCAGCAGTTACTCGATAGCGGGAGGAGGGAACGAGCAGTACTTC	CASSYSIAGGGNEQYF
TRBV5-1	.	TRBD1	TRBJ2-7	TGCGCCAGCAGCTTAGGGGACAGGGGTGTCCCCTACGAGCAGTACTTC	CASSLGDRGVPYEQYF
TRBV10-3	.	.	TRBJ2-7	TGTGCCATCAGTGACCCCGGGAAGAGCTACGAGCAGTACTTC	CAISDPGKSYEQYF
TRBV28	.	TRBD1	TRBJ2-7	TGTGCCAGCAGTTCTCACCGGGACAGGGCCTACGAGCAGTACTTC	CASSSHRDRAYEQYF
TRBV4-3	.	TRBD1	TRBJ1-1	TGCGCCAGCAGCCACCTAGGACAGGGTTTAGGAGCTTTCTTT	CASSHLGQGLGAFF
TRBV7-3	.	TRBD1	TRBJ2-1	TGTGCCAGCAGCACGACAGGGGCACCATCCGAGCAGTTCTTC	CASSTTGAPSEQFF
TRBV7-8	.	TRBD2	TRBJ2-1	TGTGCCAGCAGCTTGGCCACTAGCGGGAGTGTCAATGAGCAGTTCTTC	CASSLATSGSVNEQFF
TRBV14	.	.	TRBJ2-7	TGTGCCAGCAGCCACTCCTTCTACGAGCAGTACTTC	CASSHSFYEQYF
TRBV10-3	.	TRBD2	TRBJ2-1	TGTGCCATCAGCAGACTAGCGGGAGAATATGAGCAGTTCTTC	CAISRLAGEYEQFF
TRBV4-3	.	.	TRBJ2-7	TGCGCCAGCAGCCAAGGTTGGGGCAACGAGCAGTACTTC	CASSQGWGNEQYF
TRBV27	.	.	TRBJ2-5	TGTGCCAGCAGTCCCTATACCCCCGACAGGCGGGAGACCCAGTACTTC	CASSPYTPDRRETQYF
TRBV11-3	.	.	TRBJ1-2	TGTGCCAGCAGCTCCACCCCCTACCGAGGGGAGAGGGGCTACACCTTC	CASSSTPYRGERGYTF
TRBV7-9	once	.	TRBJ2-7	TGTGCCAGCAGCTCAGGGGTTTACGAGCAGTACTTC	CASSSGVYEQYF
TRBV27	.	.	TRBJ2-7	TGTGCCAGCAGTTTTCGCGAGCGGGCCTACGAGCAGTACTTC	CASSFRERAYEQYF
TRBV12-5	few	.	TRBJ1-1	.	CASGWGTGATEILF
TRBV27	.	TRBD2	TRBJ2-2	TGTGCCAGCAGTTTAACGCCGGGACTAGCGTATCTCACCGGGGAGCTGTTTTTT	CASSLTPGLAYLTGELFF
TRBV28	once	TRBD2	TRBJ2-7	TGTGCCAGCAGTTTGACTTTCTCTCAAGCGGGAGGGCCAGGGACCACCTACGAGCAGTACTTC	CASSLTFSQAGGPGTTYEQYF
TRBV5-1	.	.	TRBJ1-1	TGCGCCAGCAGCTTGCTCGCGACAGGCGAGAACACTGAAGCTTTCTTT	CASSLLATGENTEAFF
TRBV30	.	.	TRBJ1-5	TGTGCCTGGAGTAAAATCCACAGTTATAGCAATCAGCCCCAGCATTTT	CAWSKIHSYSNQPQHF
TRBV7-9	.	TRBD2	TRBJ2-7	TGTGCCAGCAGCCCCCCGGGGGGGACTGACTACGAGCAGTACTTC	CASSPPGGTDYEQYF
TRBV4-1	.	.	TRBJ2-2	TGCGCCAGCAGCCAGGGGTTAGTAACCGGGGAGCTGTTTTTT	CASSQGLVTGELFF
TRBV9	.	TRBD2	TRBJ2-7	TGTGCCAGCAGCGTCTCTAGCGGGACCTCCTACGAGCAGTACTTC	CASSVSSGTSYEQYF
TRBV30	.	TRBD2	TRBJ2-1	TGTGCCTGGAGTACAGGGACTAGGGTAACCGATGAGCAGTTCTTC	CAWSTGTRVTDEQFF
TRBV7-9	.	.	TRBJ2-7	TGTGCCAGCAGCTTGGGAGTCTACGAGCAGTACTTC	CASSLGVYEQYF
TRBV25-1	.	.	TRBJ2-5	TGTGCCAGCAGTGAACTTGGGACGGGGGTAGAGACCCAGTACTTC	CASSELGTGVETQYF
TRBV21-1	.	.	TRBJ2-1	TGTGCCAGCAGCAGAGCGACCTGTTCCCATGAGCAGTTCTTC	CASSRATCSHEQFF
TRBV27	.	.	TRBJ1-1	TGTGCCAGCAGTTTATACTGGACGGGGCTGAACACTGAAGCTTTCTTT	CASSLYWTGLNTEAFF
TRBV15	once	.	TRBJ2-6	TGTGCCACCGGGGGGACTGGGGCCAACGTCCTGACTTTC	CATGGTGANVLTF
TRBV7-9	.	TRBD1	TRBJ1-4	TGTGCCATAGGACAGGATAATGAAAAACTGTTTTTT	CAIGQDNEKLFF
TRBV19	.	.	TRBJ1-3	TGTGCCAGTAGTTCCCTCACCGCTGGAAACACCATATATTTT	CASSSLTAGNTIYF
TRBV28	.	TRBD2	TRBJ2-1	TGTGCCAGCAGTTCCCTTATGCGGGAGGGCTGGAATGAGCAGTTCTTC	CASSSLMREGWNEQFF